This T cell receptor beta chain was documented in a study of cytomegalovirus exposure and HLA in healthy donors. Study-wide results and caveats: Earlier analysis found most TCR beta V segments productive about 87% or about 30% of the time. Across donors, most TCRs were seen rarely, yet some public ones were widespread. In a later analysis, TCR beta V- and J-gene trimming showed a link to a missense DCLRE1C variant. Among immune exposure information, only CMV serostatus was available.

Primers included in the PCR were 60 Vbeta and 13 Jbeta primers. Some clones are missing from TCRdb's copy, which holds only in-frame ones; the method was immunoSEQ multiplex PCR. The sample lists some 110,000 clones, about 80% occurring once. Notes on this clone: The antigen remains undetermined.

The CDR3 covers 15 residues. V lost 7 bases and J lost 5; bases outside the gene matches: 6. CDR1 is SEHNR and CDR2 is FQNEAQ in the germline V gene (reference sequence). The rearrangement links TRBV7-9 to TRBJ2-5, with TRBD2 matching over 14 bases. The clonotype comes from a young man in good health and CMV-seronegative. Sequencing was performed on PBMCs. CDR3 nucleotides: TGTGCCAGCACCTCGGGACTAGCGGGAGATGAGACCCAGTACTTC. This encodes CASTSGLAGDETQYF.